This TCR beta chain is drawn from a study of beta chain features in type 1 diabetes. Points from the study as a whole: Among patients with Type 1 diabetes, TCRB CDR3s were moderately but significantly shorter in every one of the four CD4+ subsets.

Expressed TCRB transcripts were sequenced because the entire RNA isolate underwent reverse transcription. Produced via immunoSEQ multiplex PCR; TCRdb's table is partial and in-frame only. The repertoire includes about 340,000 clones, roughly 12% of them detected once, and about 0.015% sits in the top ten. With 5 bases clipped from V and 2 bases from J, the junction kept 6 bases outside the gene matches. This CDR3 comprises 15 residues. From germline, CDR1 is SEHNR and CDR2 FQNEAQ (reference sequence). A remark on this clone: The antigen remains undetermined.

This chain uses TRBV7-9 with TRBJ1-2; 9 bases line up with TRBD1. The sample comprised naive CD4+ T cells from blood. This TCR came from a woman younger than 30 with type 1 diabetes. In nucleotides, the CDR3 is TGTGCCAGCAGCGTAGGACAGGGGTTGAACTATGGCTACACCTTC. Encoded protein: CASSVGQGLNYGYTF.